This record concerns one TCR beta chain sequence. This sample stems from a study of technical replicates of blood from several donors. Germline trimming cut 4 bases from V and 4 bases from J; bases unmatched to any gene: 9. The CDR3 extends over 15 amino acids. The germline gives CDR1 SGHRS, CDR2 YFSETQ. TCRdb's table, derived via immunoSEQ multiplex PCR, lists solely in-frame clones and lacks some. Among 68,000 or so clones listed, around 94% were seen once. The TCR originated in a human donor in good health. V usage is TRBV5-1 and J usage is TRBJ1-1, with TRBD1 identical over 8 bases. Sequenced input: T cells isolated from PBMCs. The CDR3 nucleotides read TGCGCCAGCAGCCCGGTGACAGGGGACCTCACTGAAGCTTTCTTT. It translates to CASSPVTGDLTEAFF.